This T cell receptor (beta chain) originates from a study of T cells expressing NK-cell markers. The study's findings and limits: For a handful of donors, these clonotypes were likewise the leading ones in the CD3+CD56-NKG2C+ fraction. For about six donors, the dominant NKG2C+ clonotypes made up about 1.0-7.5% of their CD8+ T cells.

The CDR3 spans 14 residues. Germline V gives CDR1 MNHEY, CDR2 SMNVEV (reference sequence). No DNA is given; TCRdb re-called the 5' RACE reads and lists each CDR3 protein once. The table gives about 450,000 distinct CDR3 sequences; the top ten clones make up 7.3% of it. As to this clonotype: What it binds is not known.

Sequencing used blood T cells: a sorted CD56 or NKG2C T cell subset, CD4+ or CD8+ T cells, or bulk PBMC T cells (not recorded which). This sequence was found in a woman aged 18-69 years in good health. The chain has TRBV27 and TRBJ1-2. This CDR3 reads CASSLRSRTEGYTF.